This section outlines one T cell receptor (beta chain) sequence together with its context. Time point indicated: peripheral blood 6 weeks after treatment start. The data belong to a study of PD-L1 blockade in urothelial cancer. Study context: Prior chemotherapy regimens per patient numbered 0 to 3. Samples of blood were analyzed 3 weeks (second dose) and 6 weeks after treatment start.

Libraries were prepared by immunoSEQ multiplex PCR; TCRdb keeps only in-frame clonotypes and omits some of them. The sample has over 40,000 clones, about 85% seen once; the top ten hold 2.6%. This CDR3 is built from 12 residues. The V and J ends lost 2 bases and 6 bases respectively, with 8 bases between them. Germline assignment: CDR1 SGHKS and CDR2 YYEKEE (reference sequence). This TCR derives from a man in his 70s with urothelial cancer. The source material was PBMCs, sampled around atezolizumab (anti-PD-L1) treatment. The chain combines TRBV5-5 with TRBJ1-1; no clear D gene. The CDR3 loop is CASSLDGAEAFF. CDR3 DNA sequence: TGTGCCAGCAGCTTAGATGGAGCTGAAGCTTTCTTT.